These 9 T cell receptor beta chains originate from one sample sequenced in a study of shared clonotypes between healthy human individuals. Data came from immunoSEQ multiplex PCR; TCRdb stores just in-frame clones and leaves some out. The sample includes over 850,000 clones, approximately 80% of them seen just once. Sequenced sample: memory CD4+ T cells from PBMCs. Subset specified: CD45RA-negative fraction. Every receptor here comes from a man aged 18 to 30 in good health. Some clones in this sample may be carry-over from other donors' samples.

V gene TRBV7-2 combines with J gene TRBJ2-5; 8 bases line up with TRBD2. Per germline, CDR1 SGHTA and CDR2 FQGNSA. The V and J ends lost 4 bases and 7 bases, in that order; junction bases with no gene match: 11. The CDR3 runs 15 residues. CDR3 coding DNA: TGTGCCAGCAGCTCCCGGGAGGGGTCCCGGGGGACCCAGTACTTC. It translates to CASSSREGSRGTQYF.

The genes are TRBV29-1 and TRBJ1-2; D may be TRBD1 (5 bases). This CDR3 contains 14 residues. Germline V lookup: CDR1 SQVTM, CDR2 ANQGSEA. V lost 5 bases and J 4 bases, leaving 17 bases between the germline ends. The DNA of the CDR3 is TGCAGCGTTAGCAAGGATGGAGGGACCTATGGCTACACCTTC. Its protein product is CSVSKDGGTYGYTF.

The chain recombines TRBV5-6 with TRBJ1-4; unclear D gene. This CDR3 has 14 amino acids. Germline CDR1 and CDR2: SGHDT and YYEEEE. The ends were cut back, 1 base at V and 0 bases at J, with 4 bases in the middle. CDR3 in amino acids: CASSLRSTNEKLFF. CDR3 DNA: TGTGCCAGCAGCTTGCGCTCAACTAATGAAAAACTGTTTTTT. Looking up the rest from reference TRBV5-6 and TRBJ1-4 gives the full variable domain: DAGVTQSPTHLIKTRGQQVTLRCSPKSGHDTVSWYQQALGQGPQFIFQYYEEEERQRGNFPDRFSGHQFPNYSSELNVNALLLGDSALYLCASSLRSTNEKLFFGSGTQLSVL.

This clone turned up a few times. Within the sample, other DNA sequences also encode this same CDR3. The rearrangement links TRBV7-2 to TRBJ1-1, with D uncertain. Germline CDR1 and CDR2: SGHTA and FQGNSA. This CDR3 region has 13 residues. Trimming took off 0 bases at V and 4 bases at J, with 6 bases between the two ends. CDR3 in DNA: TGTGCCAGCAGCTTAGCGAGAGGCACTGAAGCTTTCTTT. Its translation: CASSLARGTEAFF.

This clone was seen a handful of times. The gene calls are TRBV5-6 and TRBJ2-1; TRBD2 aligns across 11 bases. The germline V gene encodes CDR1 SGHDT and CDR2 YYEEEE. The CDR3 spans 15 residues. The junction had 2 bases not matched to a gene; V was cut back by 0 bases and J by 6 bases. The CDR3 bases are TGTGCCAGCAGCTTGGTAGCGGGAGGGATCAATGAGCAGTTCTTC. Its translation is CASSLVAGGINEQFF. Together with reference TRBV5-6 and TRBJ2-1, the CDR3 gives the full variable domain: DAGVTQSPTHLIKTRGQQVTLRCSPKSGHDTVSWYQQALGQGPQFIFQYYEEEERQRGNFPDRFSGHQFPNYSSELNVNALLLGDSALYLCASSLVAGGINEQFFGPGTRLTVL.

The chain is built from TRBV7-9 and TRBJ2-5; D possibly corresponds to TRBD2 (6 bases). The CDR3 extends over 17 amino acids. Germline V gene sequence: CDR1 SEHNR, CDR2 FQNEAQ (reference sequence). V lost 4 bases to trimming and J lost 2 bases, with 20 bases between them. The CDR3 region has the DNA TGTGCCAGCAGCTCCAAAAGGCCCCTTGGGGGGCAAGAGACCCAGTACTTC. Residues: CASSSKRPLGGQETQYF.

This clone was seen once. This chain uses TRBV18 with TRBJ1-2; 9 bases fit TRBD1. There are 13 residues in the CDR3. Per germline, CDR1 KGHSH and CDR2 LQKENI. V shed 9 bases, J shed 6 bases, and the junction held 8 bases outside the gene matches. The CDR3 sequence: CASLPGQGDGYTF. The CDR3, as DNA: TGTGCCAGTCTACCGGGACAGGGAGATGGCTACACCTTC.

In its sample, this clone was seen once. In DNA, the CDR3 is TGCGCCAGCAGCCTTTCTAGCTCAGGAGGCTACAATGAGCAGTTCTTC. Its translation is CASSLSSSGGYNEQFF. This sequence joins TRBV5-1 and TRBJ2-1; weak D call: TRBD2 (5 bases). CDR3 size: 16 residues. Trimming took off 4 bases at V and 3 bases at J, with 17 bases between the two ends. Germline V gene sequence: CDR1 SGHRS, CDR2 YFSETQ.

The chain couples TRBV5-1 to TRBJ1-4; tentatively, D is TRBD1 (5 bases). Per germline, CDR1 SGHRS and CDR2 YFSETQ. CDR3 length equals 14 residues. Trimming shortened V by 4 bases and J by 3 bases, and 10 bases separated the two germline ends. The CDR3 nucleotides are TGCGCCAGCAGCCCAGGGCCCGCTAATGAAAAACTGTTTTTT. Residues: CASSPGPANEKLFF.